Sequencing of this T cell receptor (beta chain) was carried out in a study of blood T cell repertoires in COVID-19. In its sample, this clone was seen a few times. Using immunoSEQ multiplex PCR, the repertoire was profiled, and TCRdb retains in-frame clones only, with some absent. This sample has a few hundred thousand clones, with 75% to 90% found just once. This CDR3 has 13 residues. V lost 8 bases, J lost 3 bases, and 10 bases lay in between. Germline CDR1 reads WSHSY; CDR2 reads SAAADI. This TCR was recovered from a woman in her forties or fifties with COVID-19, enrolled during active disease. The sequencing input was peripheral blood. V and J are TRBV10-2 and TRBJ1-4; D remains ambiguous. For the CDR3, the DNA is TGCGCCAGCTCCCCCTCCCCTAATGAAAAACTGTTTTTT. This encodes CASSPSPNEKLFF.